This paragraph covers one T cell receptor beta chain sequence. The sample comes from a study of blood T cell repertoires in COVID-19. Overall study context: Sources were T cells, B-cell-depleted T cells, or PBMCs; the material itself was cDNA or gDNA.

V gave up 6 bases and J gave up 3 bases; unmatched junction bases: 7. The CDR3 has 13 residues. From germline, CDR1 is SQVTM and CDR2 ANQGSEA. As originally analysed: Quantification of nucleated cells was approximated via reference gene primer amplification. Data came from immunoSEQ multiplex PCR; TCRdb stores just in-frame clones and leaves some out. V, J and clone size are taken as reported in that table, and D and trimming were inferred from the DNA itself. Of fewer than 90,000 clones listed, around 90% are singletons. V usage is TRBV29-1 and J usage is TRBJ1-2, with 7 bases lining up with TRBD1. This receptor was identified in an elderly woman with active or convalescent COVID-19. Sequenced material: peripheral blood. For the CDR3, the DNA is TGCAGCGTCCGGGACAGAGGAGACTATGGCTACACCTTC. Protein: CSVRDRGDYGYTF.